This is a list of T cell receptor beta chains from one sample in a study of T cells in Graves' hyperthyroidism and ophthalmopathy. TCRdb re-called the multiplex PCR reads through MiXCR, storing one row per CDR3 protein. The repertoire holds hundreds of thousands of distinct CDR3 sequences, with about 20% as singletons. The specimen sequenced was blood. The receptors shown here come from a man under 40 with Graves' ophthalmopathy. Both conserved end residues are trimmed from each CDR3. D genes are given only for firm matches.

d_call v_call cdr3_aa
NA TRBV18 ASSPQESANYGYT
NA TRBV28 ASISGGGYT
TRBD2 TRBV3-1 ASSQELAAAYEQY
TRBD2 TRBV27 ASSPAPSTSGRANTQY
NA TRBV29-1 SVEVPSGTDTQY
NA TRBV5-8 ASSLVRVREAF
TRBD1 TRBV6-1 ASSPTGVVNQPQH
NA TRBV6-2/TRBV6-3 ASRDGDLGEQY
TRBD1 TRBV9 ASSVAGTGSSYNEQF
NA TRBV24-1 ATSDFGGATDAQY
TRBD1 TRBV2 ASNTDRGLNQPQH
TRBD2 TRBV20-1 SARIGLAAYEQY
NA TRBV12-3/TRBV12-4 ASSLAGAGNQPQH
NA TRBV5-1 ASTLATGSTGELF
NA TRBV7-9 ASKGLATTYNEQF
NA TRBV4-1 ASSQVGGGPNSPLH
TRBD2 TRBV18 ASSPPSGVHEQY
NA TRBV6-2/TRBV6-3 ASRGPGQTGNQPQH
NA TRBV20-1 SAPGLAKNIQY
TRBD2 TRBV20-1 SARSGYNEQF
TRBD2 TRBV12-3/TRBV12-4 ASSGTSGSGLGYNEQF
TRBD1 TRBV28 ASSDDRDGTDTQY
NA TRBV11-2 ASSHPGQNHGYT
NA TRBV19 ASSIASWRNEQF
NA TRBV9 ASSVGENYGYT
NA TRBV29-1 SVVSGSSYNEQF
TRBD1 TRBV11-2 ASSLDRGNYEQY
TRBD2 TRBV11-3 ASSPLGTTPYEQY
TRBD2 TRBV11-2 ASSPREAGLSTDTQY
NA TRBV3-1 ASSPGRDGKLF
NA TRBV30 AWSEGSTTEAF
NA TRBV11-2 ASSLDLRRRIGGELF
NA TRBV28 ASSMWVDSRDGYT
TRBD1 TRBV20-1 SARSGQGYNEQF
TRBD2 TRBV19 ASSIRAGGLINEQF
TRBD1 TRBV12-3/TRBV12-4 ASSQTGNDEQY
NA TRBV3-1 ASSHHKYFTDTQY
TRBD2 TRBV20-1 SARDDRLAVDEQY
NA TRBV29-1 SVDGLAGTYEQY
NA TRBV7-3 ASRPGSTPQGYT
TRBD1 TRBV9 ASSAGTGTNSPLH
TRBD1 TRBV14 ASSQLQGSTDTQY
TRBD2 TRBV20-1 SARDLEGLAGYEQY
NA TRBV28 ASRQNTGELF
TRBD2 TRBV11-2 ASSSGLAGGPIGNEQF
TRBD2 TRBV7-8 ASSLDAGGTYEQY
NA TRBV7-8 ASSPQGLYNSPLH
NA TRBV28 ASSLPLRAHTGELF
TRBD1 TRBV5-1 ASSSDRAHEQY
TRBD1 TRBV9 ASSAWGQGYNEQF